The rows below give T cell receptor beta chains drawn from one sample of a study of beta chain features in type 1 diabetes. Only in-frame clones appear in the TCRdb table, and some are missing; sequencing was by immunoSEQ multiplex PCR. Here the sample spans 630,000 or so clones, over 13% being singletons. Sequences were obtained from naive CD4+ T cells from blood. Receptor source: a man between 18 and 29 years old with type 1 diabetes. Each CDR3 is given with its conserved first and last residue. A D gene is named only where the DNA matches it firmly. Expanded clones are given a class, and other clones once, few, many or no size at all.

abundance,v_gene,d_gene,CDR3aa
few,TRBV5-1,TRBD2,CASCCPSLAGLDTQYF
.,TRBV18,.,CASSPPTGDEQYF
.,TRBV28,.,CASSYSGGTEAFF
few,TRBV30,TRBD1,CAFGQDVYQPQHF
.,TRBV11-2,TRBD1,CASSLEGQATYYEQYF
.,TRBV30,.,CAWSVRGQGGEKLFF
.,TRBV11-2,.,CASSLVGLTAQGSYGYTF
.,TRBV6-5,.,CASTSGRYTF
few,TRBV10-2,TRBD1,CASKSQGATYEQYF
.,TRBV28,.,CASSPTSQETQYF
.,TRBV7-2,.,CASSLKMATFSGNTIYF
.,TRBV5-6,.,CASSLYETLYNEQFF
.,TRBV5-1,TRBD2,CASSLPQAGANYNEQFF
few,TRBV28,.,CASSLVTGYTF
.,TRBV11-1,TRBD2,CASSSRTSGVYNEQFF
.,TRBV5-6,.,CASRPQGLTYEEQYF
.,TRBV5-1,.,CASSLPGRYEQYF
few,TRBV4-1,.,CASSQEWGEKLFF
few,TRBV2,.,CASGGPFQRETQYF
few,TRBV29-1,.,CSVVFTGSSNTEAFF
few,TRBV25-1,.,CASSDLQESRETQYF
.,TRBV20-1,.,CSARQNTEAFF
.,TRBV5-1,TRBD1,CASSQTGAGETQYF
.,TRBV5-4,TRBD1,CASSVGTGGSTEAFF
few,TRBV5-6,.,CASSFSSRNQPQHF
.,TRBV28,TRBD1,CASSLRDSSYNEQFF
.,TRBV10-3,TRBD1,CAISPAGQGIYEQYF
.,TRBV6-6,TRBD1,CASRGQGTDTQYF
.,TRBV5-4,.,CASSGGDRTYEQYF
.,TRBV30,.,CAWGPQAYEQYF
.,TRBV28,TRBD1,CASSPSTGGRGNTIYF
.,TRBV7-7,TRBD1,CASSPQGAATGELFF
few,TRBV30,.,CAWSVRGQQPQHF
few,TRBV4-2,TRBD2,CASSKRLAGGSNEQFF
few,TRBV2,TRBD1,CASFRGTGNEKLFF
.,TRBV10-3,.,CAISGGRDEQYF
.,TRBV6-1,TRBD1,CASSPGDSSNQPQHF
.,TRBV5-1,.,CASSSQGSIATQYF
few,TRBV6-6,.,CASTGVTNEKLFF
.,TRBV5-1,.,CASSPGGPSTDTQYF
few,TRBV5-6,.,CASSLGTLNNEQFF
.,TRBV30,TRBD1,CAFEQGSPSNIQYF
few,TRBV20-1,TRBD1,CSARRQGGYF
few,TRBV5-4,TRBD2,CASSLPGTSGNTQYF
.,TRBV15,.,CATSSRGGTVYQETQYF
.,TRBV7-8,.,CASSYMPDDGSGANVLTF
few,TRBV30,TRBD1,CAWSDGQGSGQPQHF
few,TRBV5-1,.,CASSFVPAQETQYF
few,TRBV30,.,CAWSGPGLEQPQHF
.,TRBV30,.,CAWSVADNQPQHF
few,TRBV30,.,CAWSPGPQDQPQHF
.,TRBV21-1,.,CAIPLGGELFF
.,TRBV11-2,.,CASSERSSSPYNEQFF